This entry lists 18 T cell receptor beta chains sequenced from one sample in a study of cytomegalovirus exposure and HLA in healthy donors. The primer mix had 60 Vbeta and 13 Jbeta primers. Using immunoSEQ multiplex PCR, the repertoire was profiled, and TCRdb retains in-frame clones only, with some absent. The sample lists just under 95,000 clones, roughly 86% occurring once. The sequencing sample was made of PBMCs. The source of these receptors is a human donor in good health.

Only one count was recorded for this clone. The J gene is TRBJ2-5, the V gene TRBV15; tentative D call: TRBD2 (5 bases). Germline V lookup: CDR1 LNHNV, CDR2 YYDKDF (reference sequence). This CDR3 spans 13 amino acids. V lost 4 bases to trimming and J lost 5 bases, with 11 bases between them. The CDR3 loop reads CATSTDRGETQYF. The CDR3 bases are TGTGCCACCAGCACCGACCGCGGGGAGACCCAGTACTTC. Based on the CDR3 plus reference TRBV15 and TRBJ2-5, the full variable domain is DAMVIQNPRYQVTQFGKPVTLSCSQTLNHNVMYWYQQKSSQAPKLLFHYYDKDFNNEADTPDNFQSRRPNTSFCFLDIRSPGLGDTAMYLCATSTDRGETQYFGPGTRLLVL.

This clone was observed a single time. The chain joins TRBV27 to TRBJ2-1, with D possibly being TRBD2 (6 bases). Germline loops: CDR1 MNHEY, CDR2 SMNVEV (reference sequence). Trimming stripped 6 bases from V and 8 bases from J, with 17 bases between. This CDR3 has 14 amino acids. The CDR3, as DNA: TGTGCCAGCAGCGGGACTTACTTAGGGTATGAGCAGTTCTTC. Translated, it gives CASSGTYLGYEQFF.

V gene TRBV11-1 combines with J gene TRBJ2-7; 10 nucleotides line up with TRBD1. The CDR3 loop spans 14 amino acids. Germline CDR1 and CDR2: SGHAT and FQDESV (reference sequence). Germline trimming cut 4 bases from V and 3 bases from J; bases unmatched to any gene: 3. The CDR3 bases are TGTGCCAGCAGCTCCGGGACAGGGGACTACGAGCAGTACTTC. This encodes CASSSGTGDYEQYF.

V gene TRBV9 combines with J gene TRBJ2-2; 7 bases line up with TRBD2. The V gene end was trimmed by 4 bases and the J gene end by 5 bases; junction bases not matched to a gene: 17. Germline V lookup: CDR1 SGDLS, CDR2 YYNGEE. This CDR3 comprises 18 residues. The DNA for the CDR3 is TGTGCCAGCAGCCCCCTTGCGGGGAGGGCCCTCGGGACCGGGGAGCTGTTTTTT. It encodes CASSPLAGRALGTGELFF.

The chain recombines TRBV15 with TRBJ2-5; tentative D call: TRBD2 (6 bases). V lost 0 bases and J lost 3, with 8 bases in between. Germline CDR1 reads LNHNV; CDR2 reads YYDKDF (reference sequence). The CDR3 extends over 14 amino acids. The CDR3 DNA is TGTGCCACCAGCAGAGATCCGGGGGAAGAGACCCAGTACTTC. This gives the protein CATSRDPGEETQYF.

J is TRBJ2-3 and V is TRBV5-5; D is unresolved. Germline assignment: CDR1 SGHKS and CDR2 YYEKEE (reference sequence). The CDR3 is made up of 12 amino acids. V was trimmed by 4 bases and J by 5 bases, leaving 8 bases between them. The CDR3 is CASSPNRDTQYF. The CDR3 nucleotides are TGTGCCAGCAGCCCCAACAGAGATACGCAGTATTTT. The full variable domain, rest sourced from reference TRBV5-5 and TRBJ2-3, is DAGVTQSPTHLIKTRGQQVTLRCSPISGHKSVSWYQQVLGQGPQFIFQYYEKEERGRGNFPDRFSARQFPNYSSELNVNALLLGDSALYLCASSPNRDTQYFGPGTRLTVL.

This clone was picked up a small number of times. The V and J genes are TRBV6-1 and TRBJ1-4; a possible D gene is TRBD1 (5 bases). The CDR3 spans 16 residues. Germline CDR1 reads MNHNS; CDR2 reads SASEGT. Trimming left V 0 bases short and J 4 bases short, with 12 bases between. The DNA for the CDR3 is TGTGCCAGCAGTGAAGCGGGTCGAAGGGGTAATGAAAAACTGTTTTTT. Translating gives CASSEAGRRGNEKLFF.

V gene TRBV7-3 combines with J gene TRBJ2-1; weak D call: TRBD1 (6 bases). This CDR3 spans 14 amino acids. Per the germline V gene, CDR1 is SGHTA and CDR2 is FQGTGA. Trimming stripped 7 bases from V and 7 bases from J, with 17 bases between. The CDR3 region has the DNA TGTGCCAGCACCCTAGGGGGACCAGCTAATGAGCAGTTCTTC. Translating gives CASTLGGPANEQFF.

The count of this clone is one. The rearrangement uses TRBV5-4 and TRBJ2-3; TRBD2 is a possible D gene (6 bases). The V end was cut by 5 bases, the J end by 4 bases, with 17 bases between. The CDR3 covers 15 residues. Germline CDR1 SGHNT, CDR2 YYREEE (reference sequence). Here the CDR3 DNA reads TGTGCCAGCAGGAGGGACTTAGGGTCGGCAGATACGCAGTATTTT. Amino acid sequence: CASRRDLGSADTQYF.

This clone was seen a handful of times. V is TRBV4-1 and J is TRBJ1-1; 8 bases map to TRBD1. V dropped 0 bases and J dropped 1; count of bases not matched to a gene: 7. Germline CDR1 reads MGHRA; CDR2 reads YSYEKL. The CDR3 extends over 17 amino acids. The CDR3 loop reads CASSQDPGQGKNTEAFF. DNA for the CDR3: TGCGCCAGCAGCCAAGATCCAGGACAGGGTAAGAACACTGAAGCTTTCTTT.

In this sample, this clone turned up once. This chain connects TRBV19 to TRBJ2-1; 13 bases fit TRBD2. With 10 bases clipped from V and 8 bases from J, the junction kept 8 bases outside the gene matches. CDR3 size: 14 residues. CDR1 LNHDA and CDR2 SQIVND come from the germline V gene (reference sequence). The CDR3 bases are TGTGCCACCCGGGGACTAGCGGGAAGGGATGAGCAGTTCTTC. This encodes CATRGLAGRDEQFF. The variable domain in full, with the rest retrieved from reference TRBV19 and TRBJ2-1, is DGGITQSPKYLFRKEGQNVTLSCEQNLNHDAMYWYRQDPGQGLRLIYYSQIVNDFQKGDIAEGYSVSREKKESFPLTVTSAQKNPTAFYLCATRGLAGRDEQFFGPGTRLTVL.

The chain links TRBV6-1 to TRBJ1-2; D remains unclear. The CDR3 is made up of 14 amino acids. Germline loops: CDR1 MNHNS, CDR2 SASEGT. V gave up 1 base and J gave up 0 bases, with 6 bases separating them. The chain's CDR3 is CASSEGQSNYGYTF. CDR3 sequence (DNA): TGTGCCAGCAGTGAAGGGCAGTCTAACTATGGCTACACCTTC.

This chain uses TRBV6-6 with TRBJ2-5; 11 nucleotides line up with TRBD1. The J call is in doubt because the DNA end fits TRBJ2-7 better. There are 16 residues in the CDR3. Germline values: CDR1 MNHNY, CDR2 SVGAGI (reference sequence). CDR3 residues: CASSYSGGQGVYEQYF. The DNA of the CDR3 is TGTGCCAGCAGTTACTCGGGGGGACAGGGGGTCTACGAGCAGTACTTC.

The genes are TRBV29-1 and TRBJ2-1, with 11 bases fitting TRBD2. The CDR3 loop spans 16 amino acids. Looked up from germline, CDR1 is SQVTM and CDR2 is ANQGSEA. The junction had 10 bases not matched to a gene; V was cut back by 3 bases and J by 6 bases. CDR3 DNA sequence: TGCAGCGTTGATATTCCGGGACTAGCGGTATTCAATGAGCAGTTCTTC. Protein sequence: CSVDIPGLAVFNEQFF.

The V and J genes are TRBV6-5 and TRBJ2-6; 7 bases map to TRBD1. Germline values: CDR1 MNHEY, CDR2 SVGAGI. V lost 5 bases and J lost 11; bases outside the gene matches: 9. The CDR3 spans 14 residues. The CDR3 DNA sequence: TGTGCCAGCAGTCAGGACAGGTTGCCACACGTCCTGACTTTC. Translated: CASSQDRLPHVLTF.

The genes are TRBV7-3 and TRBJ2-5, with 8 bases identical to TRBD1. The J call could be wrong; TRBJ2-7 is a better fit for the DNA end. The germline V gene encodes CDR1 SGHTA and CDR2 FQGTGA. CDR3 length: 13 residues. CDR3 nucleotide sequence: TGTGCCAGCAGTCCACAGGGGGGTGGCGAGCAGTACTTC. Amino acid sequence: CASSPQGGGEQYF.

CDR3 bases: TGTGCCAGCAGTTTAGAAGGGAGGCCCCAGCATTTT. Its translation is CASSLEGRPQHF. The chain is built from TRBV28 and TRBJ1-5; D ambiguous. Per the germline V gene, CDR1 is MDHEN and CDR2 is SYDVKM. With 2 bases removed from V and 9 bases from J, the gap between germline ends came to 8 bases. The CDR3 spans 12 residues.

CDR3 coding DNA: TGCGCCAGCAGCCAACCGGGACTAGCGGACTACGAGCAGTACTTC. This codes for CASSQPGLADYEQYF. The rearrangement joins TRBV4-1 to TRBJ2-7; TRBD2 matches 11 bases. The CDR3 consists of 15 residues. The trim removed 2 bases at V and 3 bases at J, leaving 3 bases unmatched. Looked up from germline, CDR1 is MGHRA and CDR2 is YSYEKL.